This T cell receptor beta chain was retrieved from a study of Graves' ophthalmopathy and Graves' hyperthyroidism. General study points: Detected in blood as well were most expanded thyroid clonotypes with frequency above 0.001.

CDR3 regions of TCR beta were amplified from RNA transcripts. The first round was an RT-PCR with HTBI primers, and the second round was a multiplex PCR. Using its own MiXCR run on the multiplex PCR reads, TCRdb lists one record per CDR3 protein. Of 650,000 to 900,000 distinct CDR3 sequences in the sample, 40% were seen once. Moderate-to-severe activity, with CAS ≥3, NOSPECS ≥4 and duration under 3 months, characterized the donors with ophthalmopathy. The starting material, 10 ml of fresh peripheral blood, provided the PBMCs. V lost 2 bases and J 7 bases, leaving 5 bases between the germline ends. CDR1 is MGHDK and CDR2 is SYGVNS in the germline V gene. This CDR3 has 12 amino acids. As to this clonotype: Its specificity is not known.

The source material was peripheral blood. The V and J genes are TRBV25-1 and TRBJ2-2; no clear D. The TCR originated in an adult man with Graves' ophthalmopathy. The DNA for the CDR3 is TGTGCCAGCAGTGAAACTGGCGGGGAGCTGTTTTTT. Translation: CASSETGGELFF.